A selection of T cell receptor beta chains follows, all from one sample in a study of beta chain features in type 1 diabetes. Assay: immunoSEQ multiplex PCR; the TCRdb copy retains only in-frame clones and omits some. The sample lists about 44,000 clones; just over 50% were seen once. The specimen sequenced was Tregs from blood. These receptors were taken from a woman between 18 and 29 years old in good health. The CDR3 runs from the conserved cysteine through the conserved F or W. D genes are given only for firm matches. Size values are once, few and many counts, or a class for expanded clones, and some rows have none.

CDR3nt | CDR3aa | d_gene | v_gene | abundance | j_gene
TGTGCCAGCAGCTTAGCGCGGGGGGCACGGACTACAAATTCACCCCTCCACTTT | CASSLARGARTTNSPLHF | NA | TRBV7-2 | NA | TRBJ1-6
TGCGCCAGCAGCCCTGCTAGCGGGTCTTACAATGAGCAGTTCTTC | CASSPASGSYNEQFF | TRBD2 | TRBV4-1 | NA | TRBJ2-1
TGTGCCAGCTCACCCAGCTCCTACGAGCAGTACTTC | CASSPSSYEQYF | NA | TRBV18 | few | TRBJ2-7
TGTGCCAGCAGCTTATATTTCGGACAGGGGCCCCTCAATCAGCCCCAGCATTTT | CASSLYFGQGPLNQPQHF | TRBD1 | TRBV7-9 | NA | TRBJ1-5
TGCGCCAGCAGCCACCACCTAGGACAGGGGAACACCGGGGAGCTGTTTTTT | CASSHHLGQGNTGELFF | TRBD1 | TRBV4-1 | NA | TRBJ2-2
TGTGCCAGCAGCTTGTCTGGGGCGGACTATGGCTACACCTTC | CASSLSGADYGYTF | NA | TRBV5-6 | few | TRBJ1-2
TGTGCCAGTGACAGGGAAGGCAATCAGCCCCAGCATTTT | CASDREGNQPQHF | TRBD1 | TRBV6-1 | NA | TRBJ1-5
TGTGCCAGCAGTGAAAGGGACAGCTTCACAGATACGCAGTATTTT | CASSERDSFTDTQYF | TRBD1 | TRBV2 | few | TRBJ2-3
TGTGCCTGGAGTGGAGGATTCTTGGACAGGGGGCGTACGGGTAGGTGGACTGAAGCTTTCTTT | CAWSGGFLDRGRTGRWTEAFF | TRBD1 | TRBV30 | NA | TRBJ1-1
TGTGCCTGGAGTACGGTTTCCACAGATACGCAGTATTTT | CAWSTVSTDTQYF | NA | TRBV30 | NA | TRBJ2-3
TGTGCCAGCAGTTTGCCGACGGGACAGGGGTATGGCTACACCTTC | CASSLPTGQGYGYTF | TRBD1 | TRBV28 | NA | TRBJ1-2
TGTGCCAGCAGGCCCAGGGGTTTACCAACCTACGAGCAGTACTTC | CASRPRGLPTYEQYF | NA | TRBV27 | NA | TRBJ2-7
TGCGCCAGCAGCTTGACAGCAGGGAGGGAAAAACTGTTTTTT | CASSLTAGREKLFF | NA | TRBV5-1 | NA | TRBJ1-4
TGTGCCAGCAGCTTACCGGGAGTGGCGAACACTGAAGCTTTCTTT | CASSLPGVANTEAFF | NA | TRBV7-2 | few | TRBJ1-1
TGTGCCAGCAGTGCCACCTCCAGCTCTGGAAACACCATATATTTT | CASSATSSSGNTIYF | NA | TRBV6-5 | few | TRBJ1-3
TGTGCCAGCAGTTACTATGGGAGGGCTGGGGCCAACGTCCTGACTTTC | CASSYYGRAGANVLTF | TRBD2 | TRBV6-5 | few | TRBJ2-6
TGTGCCAGCCGCGAACTCCTCTCGGATACGCAGTATTTT | CASRELLSDTQYF | NA | TRBV5-5 | NA | TRBJ2-3
TGCGCCAGCAGCACCGGGACAGAGAGCTCCTACAATGAGCAGTTCTTC | CASSTGTESSYNEQFF | TRBD1 | TRBV5-1 | NA | TRBJ2-1
TGTGCCAGCAGCTTCCCGGGAGGGTCCAAAAACATTCAGTACTTC | CASSFPGGSKNIQYF | TRBD2 | TRBV5-4 | NA | TRBJ2-4
TGTGCCAGCAGTTCCTCTAGGGATACGCAGTATTTT | CASSSSRDTQYF | NA | TRBV7-9 | NA | TRBJ2-3
TGCAGCGCCGGGGGCGGGACAGGGGGCGATGGCTATGGCTACACCTTC | CSAGGGTGGDGYGYTF | TRBD1 | TRBV29-1 | NA | TRBJ1-2
TGTGCCAGCAGCCCTCAGGGGAGCAATCAGCCCCAGCATTTT | CASSPQGSNQPQHF | NA | TRBV7-9 | NA | TRBJ1-5
TGTGCCAGCAGTTTTCTCGGGGACAGGGGACATGGCTACACCTTC | CASSFLGDRGHGYTF | TRBD1 | TRBV6-5 | NA | TRBJ1-2
TGCGCCAGCAGCCAAGGGACAGGGTCATTTTATCAGCCCCAGCATTTT | CASSQGTGSFYQPQHF | TRBD1 | TRBV4-1 | few | TRBJ1-5
TGTGCCAGTAGTAATGGCGGTGGCAATCAGCCCCAGCATTTT | CASSNGGGNQPQHF | NA | TRBV19 | NA | TRBJ1-5
TGTGCCAGCATGCAGGGCCAAATGAACACTGAAGCTTTCTTT | CASMQGQMNTEAFF | NA | TRBV28 | NA | TRBJ1-1
TGTGCCAGCAGTCCTCTAGGCCTTGGAGGGAGGGCGGACAATGAGCAGTTCTTC | CASSPLGLGGRADNEQFF | TRBD2 | TRBV28 | NA | TRBJ2-1
TGTGCCAGCCAGACAGGGGCTTACAATGAGCAGTTCTTC | CASQTGAYNEQFF | TRBD1 | TRBV28 | NA | TRBJ2-1
TGTGCCAGCAGTTACTCTGGGCAAGCCGAGCAGTTCTTC | CASSYSGQAEQFF | NA | TRBV6-6 | few | TRBJ2-1
TGTGCCAGCAGCTTAGTACGGGGAGATACGCAGTATTTT | CASSLVRGDTQYF | NA | TRBV7-2 | NA | TRBJ2-3
TGTGCCACCAGCAGAGTACCGGGACAGGAGGACTACGAGCAGTACTTC | CATSRVPGQEDYEQYF | TRBD1 | TRBV15 | NA | TRBJ2-7
TGTGCCAGCAGTTACGAGGGAGTATCCAGCGGGGAGCTGTTTTTT | CASSYEGVSSGELFF | NA | TRBV6-5 | NA | TRBJ2-2
TGTGCCTGGAGTGTTTGGAAGGAGGCCGGGGAGCTGTTTTTT | CAWSVWKEAGELFF | NA | TRBV30 | NA | TRBJ2-2
TGTGCCAGCAGACACCCTAGCGGGAGACCTTACGAGCAGTACTTC | CASRHPSGRPYEQYF | TRBD2 | TRBV27 | NA | TRBJ2-7
TGTGCCAGCAGCTTATGGCTAGCGGGGAGCACAGATACGCAGTATTTT | CASSLWLAGSTDTQYF | TRBD2 | TRBV7-2 | few | TRBJ2-3
TGTGCCAGCAGCTTAACAGGGCACGAGCAGTACTTC | CASSLTGHEQYF | NA | TRBV7-2 | once | TRBJ2-7
TGTGCCAGCTCACTGCAGGGACTACATAGCAATCAGCCCCAGCATTTT | CASSLQGLHSNQPQHF | NA | TRBV18 | few | TRBJ1-5
TGTGCCAGCAGTTTACTAGGACAGAACACTGAAGCTTTCTTT | CASSLLGQNTEAFF | NA | TRBV27 | NA | TRBJ1-1
TGTGCCGTCACCCCCGGGACTAGCACAGATACGCAGTATTTT | CAVTPGTSTDTQYF | NA | TRBV28 | few | TRBJ2-3
TGTGCCAGCAGCTTGGCCGGGACTAGACGTCTTGAGACCCAGTACTTC | CASSLAGTRRLETQYF | TRBD2 | TRBV5-6 | few | TRBJ2-5
TGCGCCAGCAGCCAAGGGCTAGCGGGTTCCTACGAGCAGTACTTC | CASSQGLAGSYEQYF | TRBD2 | TRBV4-3 | few | TRBJ2-7
TGTGCCAGCCAGGGGGCCCTCAAAGAGACCCAGTACTTC | CASQGALKETQYF | TRBD1 | TRBV7-9 | few | TRBJ2-5
TGCAGCCTGACAGGGAGCTCCTACAATGAGCAGTTCTTC | CSLTGSSYNEQFF | TRBD1 | TRBV29-1 | NA | TRBJ2-1
TGTGCCAGCAGCCCCTTCCAAGAGACCCAGTACTTC | CASSPFQETQYF | NA | TRBV7-2 | few | TRBJ2-5
TGTGCTAGTGGTTTGGGCACTAGTCCCTACGAGCAGTACTTC | CASGLGTSPYEQYF | NA | TRBV12-5 | medium-sized | TRBJ2-7
TGTGCCAGCAGATACCGGGACAGGGGGGGCAATGAGCAGTTCTTC | CASRYRDRGGNEQFF | TRBD1 | TRBV28 | NA | TRBJ2-1
TGTGCCAGCAGCCCGCTGCGGTCAGTCAATGAGCAGTTCTTC | CASSPLRSVNEQFF | NA | TRBV11-3 | few | TRBJ2-1
TGTGCCACCAGCAGAGATCTCGTGGGGGGTAGCGAGCAGTACTTC | CATSRDLVGGSEQYF | NA | TRBV15 | NA | TRBJ2-7